Below are 31 T cell receptor beta chains sequenced from a single sample in a study of Graves' ophthalmopathy and Graves' hyperthyroidism. TCR beta CDR3 regions were amplified from RNA transcripts. Scientists carried out first-round RT-PCR using HTBI primers and then a second-round multiplex PCR. TCRdb reprocessed the multiplex PCR reads with MiXCR, giving one entry per CDR3 protein. The sample records 600,000 to 950,000 distinct CDR3 sequences, 40% being singletons. Sample: peripheral blood. Receptors were obtained from an adult man with Graves' ophthalmopathy.

V gene TRBV5-5 combines with J gene TRBJ1-5; 11 bases line up with TRBD1. Germline V CDR1 and CDR2: SGHKS, YYEKEE (reference sequence). J gave up 0 bases and V 4 bases, and 12 bases lay outside the gene matches. The CDR3 runs to 19 residues. CDR3 sequence reads: CASSQGQGAIKTSNQPQHF. The DNA of the CDR3 is TGTGCCAGCAGCCAAGGACAGGGGGCAATCAAAACTAGCAATCAGCCCCAGCATTTT.

The sample holds many counts of this clonotype. The chain combines TRBV10-3 with TRBJ1-2; D uncertain. The CDR3 length is 16 residues. V was trimmed by 0 bases and J by 9 bases, leaving 20 bases between them. Germline assignment: CDR1 ENHRY and CDR2 SYGVKD. DNA of the CDR3: TGTGCCATCAGTGAGTCGAACGACGGTGGGCAGAGTAGCTACACCTTC. This codes for CAISESNDGGQSSYTF.

V usage is TRBV28 and J usage is TRBJ1-2; 8 positions match TRBD1. The trim removed 2 bases at V and 7 bases at J, leaving 9 bases unmatched. Germline CDR1 MDHEN, CDR2 SYDVKM. The CDR3 is 15 amino acids. CDR3 sequence reads: CASSLEGTGRFGYTF. CDR3 in DNA: TGTGCCAGCAGTTTAGAAGGGACAGGCCGCTTTGGCTACACCTTC.

This clonotype was detected many times. This rearrangement joins TRBV20-1 to TRBJ2-5; D remains unclear. Germline loops: CDR1 DFQATT, CDR2 SNEGSKA (reference sequence). This CDR3 has 15 residues. Trimming took off 2 bases at V and 1 base at J, with 14 bases between the two ends. The CDR3, as DNA: TGCAGTGCTAGACCGACGAAGGGCAGCCAAGAGACCCAGTACTTC. This codes for CSARPTKGSQETQYF.

The chain carries TRBV25-1 and TRBJ2-5; D call uncertain. Looked up from germline, CDR1 is MGHDK and CDR2 is SYGVNS. V gave up 8 bases and J gave up 2 bases, with 12 bases separating them. CDR3 size: 13 residues. Here the CDR3 reads CASRLPGQETQYF. CDR3 sequence (DNA): TGTGCCAGCCGGTTACCAGGACAAGAGACCCAGTACTTC.

This clonotype was seen more than once but under ten times. J is TRBJ2-7 and V is TRBV5-1; the match to TRBD1 covers 8 bases. CDR1 and CDR2 from the germline V gene are SGHRS and YFSETQ. Trimming at V came to 8 bases and at J to 0 bases, leaving 7 bases not matched to a gene. CDR3 length equals 14 residues. CDR3 sequence reads: CASKDRGISYEQYF. In DNA, the CDR3 is TGCGCCAGTAAAGACAGGGGAATCTCCTACGAGCAGTACTTC.

This clonotype has more than one count but fewer than ten. The chain combines TRBV9 with TRBJ1-4; D gene ambiguous. The CDR3 is 13 amino acids. V dropped 3 bases and J dropped 3 bases, with 6 bases sitting between them. Germline V gives CDR1 SGDLS, CDR2 YYNGEE. CDR3 in amino acids: CASSASANEKLFF. In DNA form, the CDR3 reads TGTGCCAGCAGCGCCAGCGCTAATGAAAAACTGTTTTTT.

This clonotype showed up just a few times. This sequence joins TRBV20-1 and TRBJ1-2; possibly TRBD1 for D (6 bases). The germline V gene encodes CDR1 DFQATT and CDR2 SNEGSKA (reference sequence). The V and J ends lost 0 bases and 2 bases respectively, with 7 bases between them. There are 13 residues in the CDR3. The CDR3 reads CSARERGNYGYTF. The CDR3 DNA follows: TGCAGTGCTAGAGAGAGGGGGAACTATGGCTACACCTTC.

This clonotype was detected only once. CDR3 amino acids: CASSVGRDSSPEAFF. The CDR3 DNA reads as TGTGCCAGCAGTGTCGGCAGGGACAGTTCTCCTGAAGCTTTCTTT. This chain uses TRBV7-8 with TRBJ1-1; 7 bases align to TRBD1. CDR3 length: 15 amino acids. V gave up 6 bases and J gave up 6 bases; unmatched junction bases: 13. Per germline, CDR1 SGHVS and CDR2 FQNEAQ.

The V gene is TRBV20-1, the J gene TRBJ1-3; unclear D gene. Between the trimmed V and J ends, which lost 3 bases and 7 bases, there was a span of 13 bases. There are 13 residues in the CDR3. The germline gives CDR1 DFQATT, CDR2 SNEGSKA (reference sequence). CDR3 loop: CSASGGKRNTIYF. DNA of the CDR3: TGCAGTGCTAGTGGAGGGAAAAGGAACACCATATATTTT.

The CDR3 region has the DNA TGTGCCAGCAGCTTATCTTTTACAGGGGCTAACTATGGCTACACCTTC. Protein sequence: CASSLSFTGANYGYTF. V gene TRBV7-9 combines with J gene TRBJ1-2; TRBD1 matches 7 bases. The J segment lost 0 bases and the V segment lost 2 bases, leaving 6 bases of the junction unmatched. The CDR3 totals 16 residues. CDR1 is SEHNR and CDR2 is FQNEAQ in the germline V gene (reference sequence).

This clonotype has at least ten counts. This chain connects TRBV7-9 to TRBJ1-1; D perhaps matches TRBD1 (6 bases). The CDR3 is 16 amino acids. Germline lookup yields CDR1 SEHNR and CDR2 FQNEAQ (reference sequence). V was cut by 6 bases and J by 1 base, with 18 bases left in between. The CDR3 is CASRYVGAEGNTEAFF. DNA of the CDR3: TGTGCCAGCAGATACGTGGGGGCCGAGGGGAACACTGAAGCTTTCTTT. Full variable domain (missing parts from reference TRBV7-9 and TRBJ1-1): DTGVSQNPRHKITKRGQNVTFRCDPISEHNRLYWYRQTLGQGPEFLTYFQNEAQLEKSRLLSDRFSAERPKGSFSTLEIQRTEQGDSAMYLCASRYVGAEGNTEAFFGQGTRLTVV.

Only one count was recorded for this clonotype. The chain links TRBV10-3 to TRBJ1-4; a possible D gene is TRBD1 (6 bases). Per the germline V gene, CDR1 is ENHRY and CDR2 is SYGVKD. The CDR3 covers 13 residues. The V gene lost 3 bases and the J gene lost 4 bases, with 6 bases spanning the gap. For the CDR3, the DNA is TGTGCCATCAGTGACAGGGGTAATGAAAAACTGTTTTTT. Amino acids: CAISDRGNEKLFF.

The sample holds many counts of this clonotype. The rearrangement links TRBV19 to TRBJ1-5; the D is unclear. CDR3 size: 16 residues. CDR1 is LNHDA, CDR2 SQIVND, per germline (reference sequence). The ends were cut back, 2 bases at V and 4 bases at J, with 15 bases in the middle. As DNA, the CDR3 is TGTGCCAGTAGTATACGTGTCCCCTCGGGGAATCAGCCCCAGCATTTT. Its protein is CASSIRVPSGNQPQHF.

This clonotype was recorded many times. The chain is built from TRBV5-1 and TRBJ2-7; tentatively, D is TRBD2 (5 bases). The ends were cut back, 2 bases at V and 0 bases at J, with 12 bases in the middle. The CDR3 extends over 15 amino acids. CDR1 is SGHRS and CDR2 is YFSETQ in the germline V gene. The CDR3 loop reads CASSFLGSDSYEQYF. In nucleotides, the CDR3 is TGCGCCAGCAGCTTCCTTGGTAGCGACTCCTACGAGCAGTACTTC. The complete variable domain, with remaining parts taken from reference TRBV5-1 and TRBJ2-7, reads KAGVTQTPRYLIKTRGQQVTLSCSPISGHRSVSWYQQTPGQGLQFLFEYFSETQRNKGNFPGRFSGRQFSNSRSEMNVSTLELGDSALYLCASSFLGSDSYEQYFGPGTRLTVT.

The J gene is TRBJ1-1, the V gene TRBV20-1; possible D gene TRBD1, 5 bases. V was trimmed by 1 base and J by 2 bases, leaving 11 bases between them. This CDR3 contains 14 residues. Germline V CDR1 and CDR2: DFQATT, SNEGSKA (reference sequence). The CDR3 DNA reads as TGCAGTGCTAGAGGAGGAAGGGGTAACACTGAAGCTTTCTTT. It is translated as CSARGGRGNTEAFF.

This clonotype was recorded many times. The CDR3 DNA follows: TGCAGCGTCCAGGGAGACTCTGGAAACACCATATATTTT. Amino acid sequence: CSVQGDSGNTIYF. The gene calls are TRBV29-1 and TRBJ1-3; possibly TRBD1 for D (5 bases). The CDR3 loop spans 13 amino acids. V was trimmed by 6 bases and J by 0 bases, leaving 9 bases between them. The germline V gene encodes CDR1 SQVTM and CDR2 ANQGSEA.

On this clonotype: Relative to the germline gene, one junction end is altered; a read error may explain this. The chain combines TRBV10-3 with TRBJ1-1, with 9 bases matching TRBD1. CDR1 is ENHRY, CDR2 SYGVKD, per germline. CDR3 size: 15 residues. In DNA form, the CDR3 reads TGTGCCAGCAGTCTGGGGGGACAGGGATATACTGAAGCTTTCTTT. This codes for CASSLGGQGYTEAFF.

The chain combines TRBV7-9 with TRBJ1-2; D is unresolved. V shed 7 bases and J shed 7 bases, with 19 bases lying between them. The CDR3 length is 14 residues. Germline CDR1 and CDR2: SEHNR and FQNEAQ (reference sequence). The CDR3 is CASIADDGLGGYTF. CDR3 bases: TGTGCCAGCATCGCAGATGACGGACTAGGTGGCTACACCTTC. Drawing the rest from reference TRBV7-9 and TRBJ1-2, the complete variable domain is DTGVSQNPRHKITKRGQNVTFRCDPISEHNRLYWYRQTLGQGPEFLTYFQNEAQLEKSRLLSDRFSAERPKGSFSTLEIQRTEQGDSAMYLCASIADDGLGGYTFGSGTRLTVV.

The chain recombines TRBV20-1 with TRBJ2-7; D possibly corresponds to TRBD1 (6 bases). Trimming shortened V by 3 bases and J by 9 bases, and 18 bases separated the two germline ends. CDR1 DFQATT and CDR2 SNEGSKA come from the germline V gene (reference sequence). CDR3 size: 13 residues. CDR3 coding DNA: TGCAGTGCTAGGAGGGACACCGGACCGACGCAGTACTTC. This translates into CSARRDTGPTQYF.

This clonotype appeared many times. V usage is TRBV7-2 and J usage is TRBJ2-7; D is unresolved. Per germline, CDR1 SGHTA and CDR2 FQGNSA. Trimming stripped 4 bases from V and 3 bases from J, with 13 bases between. This CDR3 contains 14 residues. CDR3 in amino acids: CASSWDLGIYEQYF. CDR3 nucleotide sequence: TGTGCCAGCAGCTGGGATCTGGGGATCTACGAGCAGTACTTC.

V gene TRBV25-1 combines with J gene TRBJ2-2; no clear D. The germline V and J ends were trimmed by 6 bases and 5 bases, with 13 bases remaining between them. Germline V gives CDR1 MGHDK, CDR2 SYGVNS. This CDR3 contains 14 residues. CDR3 nucleotide sequence: TGTGCCAGCAGCGGGTTGAGTGGGACCGGGGAGCTGTTTTTT. Protein product: CASSGLSGTGELFF.

This sequence joins TRBV25-1 and TRBJ1-2; D unclear. V gave up 5 bases and J gave up 3 bases, with 19 bases separating them. The CDR3 sequence is 16 residues long. Per the germline V gene, CDR1 is MGHDK and CDR2 is SYGVNS. CDR3 sequence (DNA): TGTGCCAGCAGTTTAGGGAGGGAAAGGGTCGACTATGGCTACACCTTC. Its translation is CASSLGRERVDYGYTF.

The chain has TRBV20-1 and TRBJ2-6, with TRBD1 identical over 11 bases. Trimming cost V 8 bases and J 1 base; bases outside gene matches: 4. Germline values: CDR1 DFQATT, CDR2 SNEGSKA (reference sequence). The length of the CDR3 is 15 residues. In nucleotides, the CDR3 is TGCAGTTCCGGACAGGGGGCTTCTGGGGCCAACGTCCTGACTTTC. Protein: CSSGQGASGANVLTF.

This clonotype was detected only once. V and J are TRBV14 and TRBJ2-5, with D perhaps TRBD1 (6 bases). Trimming stripped 4 bases from V and 1 base from J, with 16 bases between. CDR1 is SGHDN, CDR2 FVKESK, per germline. The CDR3 runs 16 residues. Written as DNA, the CDR3 is TGTGCCAGCAGCCCACCCACAGGGTGGCTCCAAGAGACCCAGTACTTC. It encodes CASSPPTGWLQETQYF.

The table lists this clonotype with many counts. The chain is built from TRBV7-2 and TRBJ1-6; a weak D match, TRBD1 (5 bases). The germline V and J ends were trimmed by 2 bases and 10 bases, with 12 bases remaining between them. The CDR3 consists of 14 residues. Germline V gene sequence: CDR1 SGHTA, CDR2 FQGNSA. The CDR3 sequence: CASSLSREGSPLHF. CDR3 nucleotides: TGTGCCAGCAGCTTAAGCAGGGAAGGCTCACCCCTCCACTTT.

This clonotype has a count of ten or more. The chain combines TRBV2 with TRBJ2-3, with a weak D call TRBD1 (5 bases). V gave up 3 bases and J gave up 0 bases, with 7 bases separating them. The CDR3 is 14 residues long. CDR1 SNHLY and CDR2 FYNNEI come from the germline V gene. The DNA for the CDR3 is TGTGCCAGCAGTGAGGGGCCCAGCACAGATACGCAGTATTTT. The encoded protein is CASSEGPSTDTQYF. The full variable domain, completed using reference TRBV2 and TRBJ2-3, is EPEVTQTPSHQVTQMGQEVILRCVPISNHLYFYWYRQILGQKVEFLVSFYNNEISEKSEIFDDQFSVERPDGSNFTLKIRSTKLEDSAMYFCASSEGPSTDTQYFGPGTRLTVL.

This clonotype was observed a handful of times. The rearrangement uses TRBV5-8 and TRBJ1-5; D is unclear. Germline loops: CDR1 SGHTS, CDR2 YDEGEE. The CDR3 is made up of 15 amino acids. Trimming shortened V by 0 bases and J by 2 bases, and 9 bases separated the two germline ends. The CDR3 protein is CASSLGQPGNQPQHF. For the CDR3, the DNA is TGTGCCAGCAGCTTGGGGCAGCCCGGCAATCAGCCCCAGCATTTT.

This clonotype has a handful of counts. This sequence joins TRBV20-1 and TRBJ2-5, with TRBD2 matching 9 bases. The CDR3 runs to 14 residues. Germline CDR1 DFQATT, CDR2 SNEGSKA (reference sequence). V trimming: 3 bases; J trimming: 3 bases; junction bases outside the gene matches: 5. CDR3 protein: CSASGLAGKETQYF. In nucleotides, the CDR3 is TGCAGTGCTAGTGGCCTAGCGGGGAAAGAGACCCAGTACTTC.

This clonotype appeared many times. The genes are TRBV29-1 and TRBJ2-5, with 11 bases matching TRBD1. J was trimmed by 6 bases and V by 7 bases; bases with no gene match: 7. CDR1 SQVTM and CDR2 ANQGSEA come from the germline V gene. The CDR3 consists of 13 residues. Written as DNA, the CDR3 is TGCAGCGGAGGACAGGGGGCGTCTAAGACCCAGTACTTC. It is translated as CSGGQGASKTQYF.

This chain uses TRBV7-9 with TRBJ2-7, with D perhaps given as TRBD1 or TRBD2 (5 bases each). The V and J ends lost 2 bases and 6 bases respectively, with 17 bases between them. The V gene's germline CDR1 is SEHNR and CDR2 FQNEAQ (reference sequence). The CDR3 is 15 residues long. DNA for the CDR3: TGTGCCAGCAGCTTAATAGCCGGGGCGCTCAGCGAGCAGTACTTC. Translated: CASSLIAGALSEQYF.